This record concerns one T cell receptor beta chain sequence. The antigen is not known. CDR3 size: 13 residues. The V gene lost 4 bases and the J gene lost 4 bases, with 12 bases spanning the gap. CDR1 is SGHNT, CDR2 YYREEE, per germline (reference sequence). The sample is drawn from a study of a mutant IDH1 vaccine in newly diagnosed glioma. Across the whole study: Vaccine dosing followed radiotherapy by 4-6 weeks, or accompanied temozolomide cycles. Among treated patients, around 62% were male and roughly 40% female, and mean age was approximately 40 years.

Specified time point: week 5, during vaccination. A 20-mer mutant IDH1 peptide at 300 ug was injected subcutaneously with topical imiquimod. Method: immunoSEQ multiplex PCR; TCRdb's copy keeps in-frame clones and lacks some. The table has 40,000 or so clones, more than 75% seen once; the top ten hold 5.5%. The chain couples TRBV5-4 to TRBJ2-7, with D hard to call. The TCR was taken from a man aged 40-49 years with glioma. Sequenced material: PBMCs, taken from a glioma patient whose treatment included an IDH1 peptide vaccine. CDR3 loop: CASSPGLAYEQYF. The CDR3 DNA sequence: TGTGCCAGCAGCCCTGGGCTCGCATACGAGCAGTACTTC. Variable domain in full (rest from reference TRBV5-4 and TRBJ2-7): ETGVTQSPTHLIKTRGQQVTLRCSSQSGHNTVSWYQQALGQGPQFIFQYYREEENGRGNFPPRFSGLQFPNYSSELNVNALELDDSALYLCASSPGLAYEQYFGPGTRLTVT.